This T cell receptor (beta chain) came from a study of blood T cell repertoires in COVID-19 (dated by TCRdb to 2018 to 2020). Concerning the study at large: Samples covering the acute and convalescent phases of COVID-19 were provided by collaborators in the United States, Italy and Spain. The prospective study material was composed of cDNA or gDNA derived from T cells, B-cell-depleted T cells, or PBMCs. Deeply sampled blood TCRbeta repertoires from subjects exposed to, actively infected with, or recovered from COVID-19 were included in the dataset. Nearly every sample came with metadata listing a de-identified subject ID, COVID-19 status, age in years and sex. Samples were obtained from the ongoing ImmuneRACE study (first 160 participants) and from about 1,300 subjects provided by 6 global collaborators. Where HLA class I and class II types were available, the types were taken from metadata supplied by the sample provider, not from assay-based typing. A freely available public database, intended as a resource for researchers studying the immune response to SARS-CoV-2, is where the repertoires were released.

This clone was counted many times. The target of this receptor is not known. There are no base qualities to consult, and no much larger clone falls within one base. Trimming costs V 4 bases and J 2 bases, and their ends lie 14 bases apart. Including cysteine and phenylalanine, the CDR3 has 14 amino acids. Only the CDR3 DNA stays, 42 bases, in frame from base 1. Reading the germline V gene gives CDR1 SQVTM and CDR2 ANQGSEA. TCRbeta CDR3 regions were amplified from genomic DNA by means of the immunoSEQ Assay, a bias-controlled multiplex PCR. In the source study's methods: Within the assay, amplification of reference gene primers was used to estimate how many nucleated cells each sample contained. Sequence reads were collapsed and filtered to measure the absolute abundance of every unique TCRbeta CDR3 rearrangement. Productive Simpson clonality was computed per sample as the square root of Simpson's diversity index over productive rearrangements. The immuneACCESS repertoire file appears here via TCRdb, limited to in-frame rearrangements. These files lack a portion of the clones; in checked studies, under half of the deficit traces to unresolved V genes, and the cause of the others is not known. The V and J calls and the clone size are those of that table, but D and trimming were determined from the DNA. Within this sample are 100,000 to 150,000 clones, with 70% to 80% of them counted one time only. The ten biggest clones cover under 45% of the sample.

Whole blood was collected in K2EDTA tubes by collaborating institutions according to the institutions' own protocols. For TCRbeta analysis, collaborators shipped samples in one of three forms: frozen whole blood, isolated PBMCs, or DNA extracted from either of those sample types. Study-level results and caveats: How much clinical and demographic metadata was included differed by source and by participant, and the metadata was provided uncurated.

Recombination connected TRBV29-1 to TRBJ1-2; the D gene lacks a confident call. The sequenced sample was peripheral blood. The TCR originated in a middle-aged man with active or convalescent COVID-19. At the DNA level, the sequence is TGCAGCGTTGTAACCGAGCCCCCAAACTATGGCTACACCTTC. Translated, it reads CSVVTEPPNYGYTF.